This note documents a single TCR beta chain sequence. Its cognate antigen is unknown. The entry originates in a study of PD-1 blockade in mismatch repair-deficient tumors. Overall study: Enrolled about 2012-2016, patients had progressing, pretreated mismatch repair-deficient cancers of 12 to 13 types.

All patients were mismatch repair deficient, assessed by either PCR or immunohistochemistry. The J segment lost 2 bases and the V segment lost 2 bases, leaving 7 bases of the junction unmatched. This CDR3 has 16 residues. Germline V gene sequence: CDR1 PRHDT, CDR2 FYEKMQ (reference sequence). Study-level points and caveats: After pembrolizumab, tumor-resident clones rose rapidly, then generally contracted before radiologic responses.

Produced via immunoSEQ multiplex PCR; TCRdb's table is partial and in-frame only. The profile shows around 39,000 clones, approximately 88% of them singletons. V gene TRBV13 combines with J gene TRBJ2-7, with 9 bases identical to TRBD2. The sequence was collected from an adult with mismatch repair-deficient cancer. The source material was PBMCs, sampled 38 weeks after starting pembrolizumab. The CDR3 region has the DNA TGTGCCAGCAGCTTACAAGGGACTAGCATCGCCTACGAGCAGTACTTC. This encodes CASSLQGTSIAYEQYF.